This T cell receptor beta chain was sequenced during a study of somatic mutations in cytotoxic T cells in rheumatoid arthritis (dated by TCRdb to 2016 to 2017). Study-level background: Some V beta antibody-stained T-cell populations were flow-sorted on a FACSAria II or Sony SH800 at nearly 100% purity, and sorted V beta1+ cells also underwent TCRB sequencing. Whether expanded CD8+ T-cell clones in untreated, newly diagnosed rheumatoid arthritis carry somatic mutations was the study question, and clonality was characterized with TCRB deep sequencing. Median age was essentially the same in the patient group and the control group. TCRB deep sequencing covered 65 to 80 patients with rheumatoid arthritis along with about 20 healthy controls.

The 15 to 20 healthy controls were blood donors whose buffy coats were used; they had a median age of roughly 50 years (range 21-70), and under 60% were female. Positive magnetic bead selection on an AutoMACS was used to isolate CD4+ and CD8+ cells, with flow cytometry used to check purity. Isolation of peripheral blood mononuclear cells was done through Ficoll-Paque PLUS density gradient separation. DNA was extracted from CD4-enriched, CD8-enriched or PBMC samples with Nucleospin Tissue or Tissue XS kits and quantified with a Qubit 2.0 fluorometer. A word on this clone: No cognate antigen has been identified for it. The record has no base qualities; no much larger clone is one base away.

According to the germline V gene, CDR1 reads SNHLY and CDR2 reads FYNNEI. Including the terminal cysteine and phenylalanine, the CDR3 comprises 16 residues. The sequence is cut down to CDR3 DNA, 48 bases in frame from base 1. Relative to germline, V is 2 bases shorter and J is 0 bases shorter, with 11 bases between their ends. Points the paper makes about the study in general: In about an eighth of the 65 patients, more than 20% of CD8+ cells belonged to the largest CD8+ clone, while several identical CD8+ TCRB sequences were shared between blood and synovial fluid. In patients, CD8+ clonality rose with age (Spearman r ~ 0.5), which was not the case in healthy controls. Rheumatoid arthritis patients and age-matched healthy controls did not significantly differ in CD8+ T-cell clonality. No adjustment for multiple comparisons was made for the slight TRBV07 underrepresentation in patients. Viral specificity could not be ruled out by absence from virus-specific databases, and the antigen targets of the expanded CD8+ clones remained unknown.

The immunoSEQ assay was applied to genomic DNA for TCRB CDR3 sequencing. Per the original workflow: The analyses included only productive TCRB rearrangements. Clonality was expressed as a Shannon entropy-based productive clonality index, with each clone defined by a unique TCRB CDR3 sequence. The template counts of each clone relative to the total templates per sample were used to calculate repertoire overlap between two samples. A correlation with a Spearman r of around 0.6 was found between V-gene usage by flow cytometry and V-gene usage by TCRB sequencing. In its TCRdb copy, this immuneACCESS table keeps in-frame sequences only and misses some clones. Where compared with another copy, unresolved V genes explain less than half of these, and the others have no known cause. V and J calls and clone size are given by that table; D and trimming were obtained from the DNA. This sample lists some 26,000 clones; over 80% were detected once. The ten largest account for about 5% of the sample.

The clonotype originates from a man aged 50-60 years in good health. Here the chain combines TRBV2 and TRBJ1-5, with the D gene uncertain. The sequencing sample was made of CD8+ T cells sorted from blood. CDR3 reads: CASSEMTEYSNQPQHF. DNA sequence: TGTGCCAGCAGTGAAATGACGGAATATAGCAATCAGCCCCAGCATTTT.